One and the same sample provided the 20 T cell receptor beta chains below, sequenced in a study of technical replicates of blood from a handful of donors. The assay was immunoSEQ multiplex PCR, and TCRdb's table has in-frame clones only and misses some. Of 85,000 to 95,000 clones in the sample, 96% were seen once. The source material was T cells isolated from PBMCs. These receptors were obtained from a human donor in good health.

The chain carries TRBV11-3 and TRBJ2-3, with D perhaps TRBD2 (5 bases). This CDR3 comprises 15 residues. With 1 base removed from V and 3 bases from J, the gap between germline ends came to 11 bases. Looked up from germline, CDR1 is SGHNT and CDR2 is YENEEA. The CDR3 sequence is CASSLGGLFTDTQYF. CDR3 sequence (DNA): TGTGCCAGCAGCTTAGGAGGGCTGTTTACAGATACGCAGTATTTT.

The chain uses TRBV29-1 and TRBJ2-7, with D unresolved. Germline V gives CDR1 SQVTM, CDR2 ANQGSEA. Trimming took off 3 bases at V and 3 bases at J, with 6 bases between the two ends. The CDR3 length is 11 residues. CDR3 sequence: CSVDAGYEQYF. DNA for the CDR3: TGCAGCGTTGACGCAGGCTACGAGCAGTACTTC.

The chain links TRBV10-2 to TRBJ2-7, with TRBD2 as a possible D gene (6 bases). This CDR3 is built from 14 residues. The V gene's germline CDR1 is WSHSY and CDR2 SAAADI. V dropped 9 bases and J dropped 3 bases, with 18 bases sitting between them. CDR3 protein: CASSRDSTGYEQYF. For the CDR3, the DNA is TGCGCCAGTAGCCGGGACTCCACCGGCTACGAGCAGTACTTC.

The V and J genes are TRBV28 and TRBJ2-7, with 7 positions matching TRBD1. CDR1 and CDR2 (germline): MDHEN, SYDVKM. V trimming: 9 bases; J trimming: 2 bases; junction bases outside the gene matches: 7. The CDR3 length is 13 residues. The CDR3 DNA follows: TGTGCCAGTCAAGGACAGGCTACCTACGAGCAGTACTTC. It yields the protein CASQGQATYEQYF.

V gene TRBV9 combines with J gene TRBJ2-3; D is uncertain. Germline CDR1 and CDR2: SGDLS and YYNGEE. The V and J ends lost 0 bases and 6 bases respectively, with 14 bases between them. This CDR3 is 15 amino acids long. Here the CDR3 reads CASSVGPGLADTQYF. CDR3 DNA: TGTGCCAGCAGCGTAGGGCCGGGTTTGGCGGATACGCAGTATTTT. The full variable domain, rest sourced from reference TRBV9 and TRBJ2-3, is DSGVTQTPKHLITATGQRVTLRCSPRSGDLSVYWYQQSLDQGLQFLIQYYNGEERAKGNILERFSAQQFPDLHSELNLSSLELGDSALYFCASSVGPGLADTQYFGPGTRLTVL.

CDR3 sequence: CASRGLAGGRNYNEQFF. Written as DNA, the CDR3 is TGTGCCAGCAGGGGACTAGCGGGAGGGAGAAATTACAATGAGCAGTTCTTC. The gene calls are TRBV27 and TRBJ2-1, with TRBD2 identical over 16 bases. Germline CDR1 is MNHEY and CDR2 is SMNVEV (reference sequence). With 6 bases clipped from V and 4 bases from J, the junction kept 6 bases outside the gene matches. CDR3 length equals 17 residues.

This rearrangement joins TRBV9 to TRBJ2-1; 10 bases are shared with TRBD1. Germline V CDR1 and CDR2: SGDLS, YYNGEE. This CDR3 has 15 residues. V gave up 2 bases and J gave up 7 bases; unmatched junction bases: 6. CDR3 DNA: TGTGCCAGCAGCGTTGGGACAGGGGATATGAATGAGCAGTTCTTC. Translating it yields CASSVGTGDMNEQFF.

The J gene is TRBJ2-1, the V gene TRBV5-1; D possibly corresponds to TRBD2 (8 bases). The V end lost 3 bases, the J end lost 9 bases, and 16 bases lay between the germline ends. CDR1 is SGHRS, CDR2 YFSETQ, per germline. The CDR3 length is 14 residues. This CDR3 is CASSSGGGVGEQFF. The CDR3 nucleotides are TGCGCCAGCAGCTCGGGAGGGGGCGTGGGTGAGCAGTTCTTC.

The chain uses TRBV4-1 and TRBJ2-1; 7 bases line up with TRBD2. Germline CDR1 is MGHRA and CDR2 is YSYEKL. There are 16 residues in the CDR3. V lost 0 bases to trimming and J lost 6 bases; unmatched junction nucleotides: 8. The CDR3 loop is CASSQEEWREFNEQFF. Here the CDR3 DNA reads TGCGCCAGCAGCCAAGAAGAGTGGCGGGAGTTCAATGAGCAGTTCTTC.

V is TRBV19 and J is TRBJ1-5; 9 bases match TRBD1. CDR3 length: 16 residues. CDR1 is LNHDA, CDR2 SQIVND, per germline (reference sequence). Trimming at V came to 5 bases and at J to 4 bases, leaving 9 bases not matched to a gene. CDR3 residues: CASSRGGDRVNQPQHF. CDR3 DNA sequence: TGTGCCAGTAGTCGGGGGGGGGACAGGGTAAATCAGCCCCAGCATTTT.

The chain joins TRBV5-1 to TRBJ2-1, with a tentative D call TRBD2 (6 bases). Trimming left V 3 bases short and J 0 bases short, with 13 bases between. The CDR3 extends over 16 amino acids. Germline CDR1 reads SGHRS; CDR2 reads YFSETQ. CDR3 residues: CASSYSGFSSYNEQFF. The CDR3 DNA sequence: TGCGCCAGCAGCTATAGCGGATTCAGCTCCTACAATGAGCAGTTCTTC.

The chain combines TRBV29-1 with TRBJ2-2; the D gene is possibly TRBD2 (5 bases). Trimming removed 4 bases at V and 5 bases at J, with 11 bases between. Germline V gene lookup returns CDR1 SQVTM and CDR2 ANQGSEA. The CDR3 is made up of 13 amino acids. The CDR3 coding sequence is TGCAGCGTTGGTAGGACTGAGACCGGGGAGCTGTTTTTT. Protein: CSVGRTETGELFF.

The chain is built from TRBV29-1 and TRBJ2-1; D call uncertain. The CDR3 extends over 11 amino acids. V gave up 7 bases and J gave up 10 bases, with 14 bases separating them. Germline assignment: CDR1 SQVTM and CDR2 ANQGSEA. The CDR3 sequence: CSERELTEQFF. The CDR3 DNA reads as TGCAGCGAGCGAGAGCTGACCGAGCAGTTCTTC.

A single count supports this clone. The rearrangement links TRBV29-1 to TRBJ2-3, with 8 bases identical to TRBD2. The CDR3 extends over 14 amino acids. Trimming cost V 5 bases and J 0 bases; bases outside gene matches: 4. From germline, CDR1 is SQVTM and CDR2 ANQGSEA. The CDR3: CSVLGTRSTDTQYF. DNA for the CDR3: TGCAGCGTTCTCGGGACTAGGAGCACAGATACGCAGTATTTT.

The chain is built from TRBV11-3 and TRBJ2-7, with TRBD1 matching 8 bases. The V segment lost 5 bases and the J segment 6 bases; nucleotides outside the gene matches: 9. The CDR3 totals 14 residues. In germline, CDR1 is SGHNT, CDR2 YENEEA. The CDR3 nucleotides are TGTGCCAGCAGCCATGCGCAGGGGGCCGGCGAGCAGTACTTC. Residues: CASSHAQGAGEQYF.

This rearrangement joins TRBV10-3 to TRBJ1-2, with 8 bases fitting TRBD1. Losses at the gene ends were 3 bases for V and 1 base for J; bases not matched to a gene: 7. CDR3 length: 16 amino acids. CDR1 ENHRY and CDR2 SYGVKD come from the germline V gene. The CDR3 reads CAISDGDRTINYGYTF. The CDR3 DNA sequence: TGTGCCATCAGTGACGGGGACAGGACCATTAACTATGGCTACACCTTC.

The gene calls are TRBV28 and TRBJ1-1; TRBD1 might be the D (5 bases). The germline V gene encodes CDR1 MDHEN and CDR2 SYDVKM. Trimming removed 1 base at V and 6 bases at J, with 18 bases between. The CDR3 loop spans 16 amino acids. The CDR3 loop is CASSLSDLLQGAEAFF. The DNA of the CDR3 is TGTGCCAGCAGTTTATCGGACCTACTACAAGGGGCTGAAGCTTTCTTT. The full variable domain, with the rest looked up from reference TRBV28 and TRBJ1-1, is DVKVTQSSRYLVKRTGEKVFLECVQDMDHENMFWYRQDPGLGLRLIYFSYDVKMKEKGDIPEGYSVSREKKERFSLILESASTNQTSMYLCASSLSDLLQGAEAFFGQGTRLTVV.

V gene TRBV4-3 combines with J gene TRBJ2-7, with 8 bases matching TRBD1. CDR3 length: 15 amino acids. The V segment lost 1 base and the J segment 2 bases; nucleotides outside the gene matches: 4. Germline CDR1 is LGHNA and CDR2 is YSLEER. The CDR3 here is CASSQGPRGPYEQYF. In DNA, the CDR3 is TGCGCCAGCAGCCAAGGGCCCAGGGGGCCCTACGAGCAGTACTTC.

The chain employs TRBV6-4 and TRBJ1-2, with a possible D match to TRBD1 (6 bases). The CDR3 sequence is 11 residues long. Germline V gene data show CDR1 as MRHNA and CDR2 as SNTAGT. Deletions cut 7 bases from V and 3 bases from J, with 6 bases between. The CDR3 region is CASKGDYGYTF. The CDR3 region has the DNA TGTGCCAGCAAGGGGGACTATGGCTACACCTTC.

The chain couples TRBV27 to TRBJ1-5; D is possibly TRBD1 (5 bases). CDR1 MNHEY and CDR2 SMNVEV come from the germline V gene (reference sequence). The CDR3 runs to 13 residues. Trimming removed 5 bases from V and 2 bases from J, with 7 bases in between. CDR3 nucleotides: TGTGCCAGCAGTATCAGGGGCAATCAGCCCCAGCATTTT. It codes for CASSIRGNQPQHF.